These 14 T cell receptor beta chains came from one sample sequenced in a study of STAT3 mutations in large granular lymphocyte leukemia. Overall study results and limits: In T-cell large granular lymphocyte leukemia, about half of patients showed multiple immunodominant subclonotypes.

Antigen specificity for these receptors is unknown. Sequencing used immunoSEQ multiplex PCR; TCRdb keeps in-frame clones, though not all of them. The sample has around 26,000 clones, about 94% seen once. The specimen sequenced was peripheral blood mononuclear cells. These receptors came from a man aged 35 to 55 with T-cell large granular lymphocyte leukemia. Some clones in this sample may be carry-over from other donors' samples.

The chain links TRBV19 to TRBJ1-4; D is unresolved. V gave up 7 bases and J gave up 4 bases, with 22 bases separating them. The CDR3 is 17 residues long. The germline CDR1 and CDR2 sequences are LNHDA and SQIVND (reference sequence). CDR3 protein: CASKGLEILTSNEKLFF. The CDR3 bases are TGTGCCAGTAAAGGATTGGAGATCTTAACGAGTAATGAAAAACTGTTTTTT.

This clone was counted only a few times. This sequence joins TRBV29-1 and TRBJ1-2, with D possibly TRBD1 on 6 matching bases. The germline gives CDR1 SQVTM, CDR2 ANQGSEA. This CDR3 is 11 amino acids long. The germline V and J ends were trimmed by 0 bases and 8 bases, with 7 bases remaining between them. The CDR3 is CSVEEDSGYTF. CDR3 nucleotides: TGCAGCGTTGAAGAGGACAGCGGCTACACCTTC. Based on the CDR3 plus reference TRBV29-1 and TRBJ1-2, the full variable domain is SAVISQKPSRDICQRGTSLTIQCQVDSQVTMMFWYRQQPGQSLTLIATANQGSEATYESGFVIDKFPISRPNLTFSTLTVSNMSPEDSSIYLCSVEEDSGYTFGSGTRLTVV.

The chain is built from TRBV5-6 and TRBJ1-6, with 9 bases aligning to TRBD1. The V segment lost 2 bases and the J segment 5 bases; nucleotides outside the gene matches: 5. The CDR3 has 16 amino acids. Germline-derived CDR1 and CDR2 are SGHDT and YYEEEE. In nucleotides, the CDR3 is TGTGCCAGCAGCTTAATCCGGGACAGGGATAATTCACCCCTCCACTTT. Its translation is CASSLIRDRDNSPLHF.

The chain is built from TRBV13 and TRBJ1-3, with TRBD1 as a possible D gene (6 bases). Trimming removed 2 bases at V and 7 bases at J, with 21 bases between. Germline CDR1 is PRHDT and CDR2 is FYEKMQ (reference sequence). This CDR3 is 17 amino acids long. The CDR3 DNA follows: TGTGCCAGCAGCTTAAAGGGGTGGGGGGCAAGTTCGAACACCATATATTTT. The encoded protein is CASSLKGWGASSNTIYF.

V and J are TRBV29-1 and TRBJ2-6; 7 nucleotides align to TRBD2. The V segment lost 6 bases and the J segment 4 bases; nucleotides outside the gene matches: 9. The CDR3 is 15 amino acids. The germline gives CDR1 SQVTM, CDR2 ANQGSEA. As DNA, the CDR3 is TGCAGCGTCCTAGGGGCGGGGGACGGGGCCAACGTCCTGACTTTC. It specifies CSVLGAGDGANVLTF.

The chain links TRBV5-4 to TRBJ1-2, with TRBD1 matching over 12 bases. This CDR3 has 13 amino acids. Germline CDR1 SGHNT, CDR2 YYREEE (reference sequence). J gave up 7 bases and V 7 bases, and 5 bases lay outside the gene matches. This CDR3 is CASAGTGGRGYTF. As DNA, the CDR3 is TGTGCCAGCGCCGGGACAGGGGGCCGTGGCTACACCTTC.

The chain uses TRBV5-6 and TRBJ1-2; D gene unclear. The germline CDR1 and CDR2 sequences are SGHDT and YYEEEE. Trimming pared 4 bases from V and 5 bases from J, leaving 12 bases between. CDR3 length: 13 residues. For the CDR3, the DNA is TGTGCCAGCAGCCCGGGTCTAGAATATGGCTACACCTTC. Its translation is CASSPGLEYGYTF.

This clone was seen once. This chain links TRBV4-1 with TRBJ2-3; 7 bases align to TRBD2. The ends lost 3 bases at V and 1 base at J; junction bases unmatched: 7. Germline CDR1 MGHRA, CDR2 YSYEKL. The CDR3 contains 16 residues. This CDR3 reads CASSQTPLAGTDTQYF. The DNA for the CDR3 is TGCGCCAGCAGCCAGACCCCCCTAGCGGGCACAGATACGCAGTATTTT.

V and J are TRBV7-9 and TRBJ1-1; maybe TRBD1 (5 bases). This CDR3 contains 13 residues. The V and J ends lost 3 bases and 4 bases respectively, with 9 bases between them. Germline assignment: CDR1 SEHNR and CDR2 FQNEAQ (reference sequence). For the CDR3, the DNA is TGTGCCAGCAGCTTTGACAGCCTCACTGAAGCTTTCTTT. This sequence encodes CASSFDSLTEAFF.

The chain's CDR3 is CASSLSRGSSYNSPLHF. The CDR3 DNA reads TGTGCCAGCAGTCTTAGCCGGGGAAGCTCCTATAATTCACCCCTCCACTTT. The chain employs TRBV7-9 and TRBJ1-6; D gene uncertain. Germline CDR1 reads SEHNR; CDR2 reads FQNEAQ (reference sequence). Between the trimmed V and J ends, which lost 6 bases and 0 bases, there was a span of 15 bases. CDR3 length: 17 residues.

The chain couples TRBV6-5 to TRBJ1-6; D is unresolved. The CDR3 has 13 amino acids. Deletions cut 3 bases from V and 9 bases from J, with 9 bases between. Germline V gene lookup returns CDR1 MNHEY and CDR2 SVGAGI. CDR3 in amino acids: CASSYPGRSPLHF. The DNA of the CDR3 is TGTGCCAGCAGTTATCCAGGCCGTTCACCCCTCCACTTT.

The V gene is TRBV2, the J gene TRBJ2-7; 11 bases line up with TRBD2. The CDR3 runs 16 residues. V was pared by 5 bases and J by 2 bases, with 8 bases of the junction left unmatched. Germline-derived CDR1 and CDR2 are SNHLY and FYNNEI. The CDR3 spells CASSHFIAGGTYEQYF. Here the CDR3 DNA reads TGTGCCAGCAGTCATTTTATAGCGGGGGGGACCTACGAGCAGTACTTC.

This clone was seen once. The chain is built from TRBV10-3 and TRBJ2-7; 7 nucleotides align to TRBD1. The CDR3 has 11 amino acids. The germline V gene encodes CDR1 ENHRY and CDR2 SYGVKD. The junction had 2 bases not matched to a gene; V was cut back by 5 bases and J by 7 bases. The CDR3 DNA is TGTGCCATCAGTTTGGACAGGGAGCAGTACTTC. This codes for CAISLDREQYF.

This chain connects TRBV2 to TRBJ2-5; TRBD2 agrees at 7 bases. Trimming removed 6 bases from V and 3 bases from J; junction bases left unmatched: 10. The CDR3 extends over 15 amino acids. Per germline, CDR1 SNHLY and CDR2 FYNNEI. CDR3 in DNA: TGTGCCAGCAGGGTTATTAGCGGGCCGGAAGAGACCCAGTACTTC. Residues: CASRVISGPEETQYF.